The rows below give T cell receptor beta chains drawn from one sample of a study of Graves' ophthalmopathy and Graves' hyperthyroidism. TCRdb reprocessed the multiplex PCR reads via MiXCR and lists one record per CDR3 protein. Of about 550,000 distinct CDR3 sequences listed, just under 40% are singletons. Source material: peripheral blood or thyroid tissue (not recorded which). Every receptor here comes from an adult man with Graves' hyperthyroidism. CDR3s include the opening cysteine and the closing phenylalanine or tryptophan. A D gene is named only where the DNA matches it firmly. Not all rows give a size; the values are once, few, many and, for expanded clones, a class.

v_gene	d_gene	j_gene	abundance	CDR3aa	CDR3nt
TRBV19	.	TRBJ1-1	many	CASSIRDTEAFF	TGTGCCAGTAGTATCCGAGACACTGAAGCTTTCTTT
TRBV7-2	TRBD1	TRBJ1-2	few	CAWSGRDRDGYTF	TGTGCCTGGAGTGGCCGGGACAGGGATGGCTACACCTTC
TRBV4-1	.	TRBJ2-7	.	CASSQERVLDEQYF	TGCGCCAGCAGCCAAGAAAGGGTTCTGGACGAGCAGTACTTC
TRBV5-1	TRBD1	TRBJ1-2	.	CASSLDAGQGVYGYTF	TGCGCCAGCAGCTTGGACGCGGGACAGGGGGTGTACGGCTACACCTTC
TRBV7-3	TRBD2	TRBJ2-1	.	CASSPGGSYNEQFF	TGTGCCAGCAGCCCGGGGGGGTCCTACAATGAGCAGTTCTTC
TRBV7-9	.	TRBJ1-2	many	CASSDSSGGYTF	TGTGCCAGCAGCGACAGCTCAGGGGGCTACACCTTC
TRBV2	TRBD1	TRBJ2-5	.	CASSQGPGETQYF	TGTGCCAGCTCACAGGGGCCTGGTGAGACCCAGTACTTC
TRBV6-6	TRBD1	TRBJ2-5	.	CASSDLVGQGFETQYF	TGTGCCAGCAGTGATCTCGTTGGACAGGGGTTTGAGACCCAGTACTTC
TRBV7-3	TRBD1	TRBJ1-2	few	CASSPRTGGGGGYTF	TGTGCCAGCAGCCCTCGGACAGGGGGCGGGGGGGGCTACACCTTC
TRBV6-5	.	TRBJ1-1	many	CASSYGLMNTEAFF	TGTGCCAGCAGTTATGGACTCATGAACACTGAAGCTTTCTTT
TRBV3-1	TRBD1	TRBJ1-2	many	CASSHIRDSGYTF	TGTGCCAGCAGCCACATCCGGGACAGCGGCTACACCTTC
TRBV10-2	TRBD1	TRBJ1-2	once	CASGTAYGYTF	TGCGCCAGCGGGACAGCCTATGGCTACACCTTC
TRBV7-9	TRBD1	TRBJ1-1	many	CASSSGGEAFF	TGTGCCAGCAGTTCAGGGGGTGAAGCTTTCTTT
TRBV20-1	TRBD2	TRBJ2-1	.	CSARTDQKDGTSLGEQFF	TGCAGTGCTAGAACCGACCAAAAAGACGGGACTAGCCTTGGCGAGCAGTTCTTC
TRBV20-1	.	TRBJ1-2	.	CSANRADYGYTF	TGCAGTGCTAACAGGGCAGACTATGGCTACACCTTC
TRBV4-1	.	TRBJ1-2	many	CASSQDLIYGYTF	TGCGCCAGCAGCCAAGATCTTATCTATGGCTACACCTTC
TRBV6-5	.	TRBJ1-5	few	CASSAGQHQPQHF	TGTGCCAGCAGTGCGGGCCAACATCAGCCCCAGCATTTT
TRBV24-1	.	TRBJ1-5	once	CATSDPSPSGRVSETQHF	TGTGCCACCAGTGACCCAAGCCCTAGCGGGAGGGTGAGTGAGACCCAGCATTTT
TRBV24-1	.	TRBJ1-5	many	CATSDYGDQPQHF	TGTGCCACCAGTGACTATGGGGATCAGCCCCAGCATTTT
TRBV20-1	.	TRBJ1-5	many	CSARIGELQPQHF	TGCAGTGCTAGAATAGGGGAGCTTCAGCCCCAGCATTTT
TRBV29-1	TRBD1	TRBJ2-7	.	CSTGTGAYEQYF	TGCAGCACCGGGACAGGAGCCTACGAGCAGTACTTC
TRBV7-2	TRBD1	TRBJ2-5	many	CASSRQGRETQYF	TGTGCCAGCAGCAGACAGGGTCGAGAGACCCAGTACTTC
TRBV7-2	TRBD1	TRBJ1-2	once	CASSLGVTGYHSNYGYTF	TGTGCCAGCAGCTTAGGTGTGACAGGGTACCACTCTAACTATGGCTACACCTTC
TRBV7-3	.	TRBJ1-2	few	CASSSTYTGHPGDYGYTF	TGTGCCAGCAGTTCGACCTATACGGGCCACCCGGGGGACTATGGCTACACCTTC
TRBV29-1	TRBD2	TRBJ2-1	few	CSVDVLAGGFNEQFF	TGCAGCGTTGACGTGCTGGCGGGAGGGTTTAATGAGCAGTTCTTC
TRBV7-2	.	TRBJ1-2	.	CATPTDYGYTF	TGTGCCACCCCTACAGATTATGGCTACACCTTC
TRBV5-1	.	TRBJ2-1	.	CASSPDSQYNEQFF	TGCGCCAGCAGCCCGGACAGCCAGTACAATGAGCAGTTCTTC
TRBV3-1	.	TRBJ2-5	.	CASSQDQWVRETQYF	TGTGCCAGCAGCCAAGATCAATGGGTTCGAGAGACCCAGTACTTC
TRBV5-6	.	TRBJ2-3	.	CASSLSGSPDTQYF	TGTGCCAGCAGCCTCTCGGGGAGTCCCGATACGCAGTATTTT
TRBV2	.	TRBJ1-4	many	CASTPLLGEKLFF	TGTGCCAGCACTCCCCTCTTGGGGGAAAAACTGTTTTTT
TRBV29-1	.	TRBJ1-5	.	CSVCRAGGNQPQHF	TGCAGCGTGTGTAGGGCAGGGGGCAATCAGCCCCAGCATTTT
TRBV3-1	TRBD1	TRBJ2-5	.	CASSQERGQYQETQYF	TGTGCCAGCAGCCAAGAAAGGGGACAGTACCAAGAGACCCAGTACTTC
TRBV9	.	TRBJ2-7	many	CASSVASGTYEQYF	TGTGCCAGCAGCGTAGCGTCCGGCACCTACGAGCAGTACTTC
TRBV20-1	.	TRBJ1-1	.	CSATAQVGNTEAFF	TGCAGTGCTACCGCACAGGTCGGGAACACTGAAGCTTTCTTT
TRBV7-9	TRBD1	TRBJ1-1	many	CASSLGGQGINTEAFF	TGTGCCAGCAGCTTAGGGGGACAGGGGATAAACACTGAAGCTTTCTTT
TRBV4-2	.	TRBJ2-2	few	CASSQETGTGELFF	TGTGCCAGCAGCCAAGAGACGGGAACCGGGGAGCTGTTTTTT
TRBV7-6	.	TRBJ1-6	.	CASSLTSGPGYYNSPLHF	TGTGCCAGCAGCTTGACGAGCGGTCCAGGCTACTATAATTCACCCCTCCACTTT
TRBV19	TRBD2	TRBJ2-5	once	CASSIDLTSGGLRRETQYF	TGTGCCAGTAGTATAGATCTAACCAGCGGGGGGCTTCGGCGAGAGACCCAGTACTTC
TRBV28	.	TRBJ2-7	many	CASSFQGGTYEQYF	TGTGCCAGCAGTTTTCAGGGGGGGACCTACGAGCAGTACTTC
TRBV12-3/TRBV12-4	TRBD1	TRBJ1-5	.	CASSLRGGQGNQPQHF	TGTGCCAGCAGTTTACGCGGGGGACAGGGTAATCAGCCCCAGCATTTT
TRBV5-4	.	TRBJ1-2	.	CASSLVSGFYMDYGYTF	TGTGCCAGCAGCTTGGTTTCAGGGTTCTATATGGACTATGGCTACACCTTC
TRBV12-3/TRBV12-4	.	TRBJ1-2	many	CATGGHGRVRGYTF	TGTGCCACTGGCGGACACGGGCGCGTTAGGGGCTACACCTTC
TRBV7-2	TRBD1	TRBJ2-5	.	CASSYTPGQGLKTQYF	TGTGCCAGCAGCTACACCCCGGGACAGGGGTTGAAGACCCAGTACTTC
TRBV6-5	.	TRBJ2-7	.	CASSPREGTHYYEQYF	TGTGCCAGCAGTCCGCGTGAGGGCACCCATTACTACGAGCAGTACTTC
TRBV28	TRBD1	TRBJ2-7	many	CASRPTGLGHEQYF	TGTGCCAGCAGACCGACAGGGCTTGGCCACGAGCAGTACTTC
TRBV10-3	.	TRBJ1-3	many	CAIATGNTIYF	TGTGCCATCGCCACTGGAAACACCATATATTTT
TRBV15	TRBD1	TRBJ2-6	.	CATSSDRGSGRREAF	TGTGCCACCAGCAGCGACAGGGGATCGGGGCGACGGGAAGCTTTC
TRBV7-9	.	TRBJ1-5	.	CASSLGGAGLNQPQHF	TGTGCCAGCAGCTTAGGTGGGGCAGGACTAAATCAGCCCCAGCATTTT
TRBV12-3/TRBV12-4	TRBD2	TRBJ2-7	many	CASTLATSGAYEQYF	TGTGCCAGCACTTTAGCGACTAGCGGAGCCTACGAGCAGTACTTC
TRBV20-1	TRBD1	TRBJ2-7	few	CSARMTGREQYF	TGCAGTGCTCGCATGACAGGGCGCGAGCAGTACTTC
TRBV7-9	TRBD1	TRBJ2-5	.	CASSAGQGAAETQYF	TGTGCCAGCAGCGCCGGACAGGGGGCGGCGGAGACCCAGTACTTC
TRBV27	.	TRBJ1-1	few	CASSFNGLTEAFF	TGTGCCAGCAGTTTTAACGGTTTAACTGAAGCTTTCTTT
TRBV5-5	TRBD2	TRBJ2-3	.	CASSPLLAGISTDTQYF	TGCGCCAGCAGCCCGCTACTAGCGGGGATAAGCACAGATACGCAGTATTTT
TRBV4-2	.	TRBJ2-7	few	CASSQEFSGEQYF	TGTGCCAGCAGCCAAGAGTTTTCGGGCGAGCAGTACTTC